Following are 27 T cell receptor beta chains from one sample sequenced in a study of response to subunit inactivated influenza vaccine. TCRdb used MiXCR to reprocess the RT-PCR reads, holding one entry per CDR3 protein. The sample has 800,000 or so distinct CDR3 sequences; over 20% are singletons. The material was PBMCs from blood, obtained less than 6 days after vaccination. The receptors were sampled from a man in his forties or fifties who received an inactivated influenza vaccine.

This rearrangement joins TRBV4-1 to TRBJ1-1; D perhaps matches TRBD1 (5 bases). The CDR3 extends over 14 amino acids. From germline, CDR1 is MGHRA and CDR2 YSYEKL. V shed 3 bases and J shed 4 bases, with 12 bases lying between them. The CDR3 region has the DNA TGCGCCAGCAGCCAGGAACAGGAAGCCACTGAAGCTTTCTTT. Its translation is CASSQEQEATEAFF.

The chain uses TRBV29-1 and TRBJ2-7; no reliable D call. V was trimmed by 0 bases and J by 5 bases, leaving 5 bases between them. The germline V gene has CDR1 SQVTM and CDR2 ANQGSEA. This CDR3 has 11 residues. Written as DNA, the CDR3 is TGCAGCGTTGAAGATGGACACGAGCAGTACTTC. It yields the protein CSVEDGHEQYF.

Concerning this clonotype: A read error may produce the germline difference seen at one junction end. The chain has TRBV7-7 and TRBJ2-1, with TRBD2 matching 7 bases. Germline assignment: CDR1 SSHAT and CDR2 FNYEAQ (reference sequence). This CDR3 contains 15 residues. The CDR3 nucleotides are TGTGCTAGCAGCTCCCGCTGGGGGGGGTTGGATGAGCAGTTCTTC. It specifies CASSSRWGGLDEQFF. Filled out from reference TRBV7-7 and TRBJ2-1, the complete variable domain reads GAGVSQSPRYKVTKRGQDVTLRCDPISSHATLYWYQQALGQGPEFLTYFNYEAQPDKSGLPSDRFSAERPEGSISTLTIQRTEQRDSAMYRCASSSRWGGLDEQFFGPGTRLTVL.

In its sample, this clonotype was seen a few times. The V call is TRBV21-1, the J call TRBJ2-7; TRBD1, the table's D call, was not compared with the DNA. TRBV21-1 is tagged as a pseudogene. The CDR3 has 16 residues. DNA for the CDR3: TGTGCCAGCAGCAATGGCGGACAGGGGAATGACTACGAGCAGTACTTC. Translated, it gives CASSNGGQGNDYEQYF.

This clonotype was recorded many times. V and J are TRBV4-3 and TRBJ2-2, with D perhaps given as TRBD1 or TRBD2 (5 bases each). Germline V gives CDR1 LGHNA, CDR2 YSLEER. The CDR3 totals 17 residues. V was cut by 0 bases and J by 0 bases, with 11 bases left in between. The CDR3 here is CASSQDLRGPNTGELFF. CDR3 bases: TGCGCCAGCAGCCAAGACCTCCGGGGCCCGAACACCGGGGAGCTGTTTTTT.

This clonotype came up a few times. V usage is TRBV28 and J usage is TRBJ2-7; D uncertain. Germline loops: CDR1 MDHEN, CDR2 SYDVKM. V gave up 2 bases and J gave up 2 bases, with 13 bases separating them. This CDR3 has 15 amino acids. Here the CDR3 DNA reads TGTGCCAGCAGTTTAATCTCGCTCAGAGCCTACGAGCAGTACTTC. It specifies CASSLISLRAYEQYF.

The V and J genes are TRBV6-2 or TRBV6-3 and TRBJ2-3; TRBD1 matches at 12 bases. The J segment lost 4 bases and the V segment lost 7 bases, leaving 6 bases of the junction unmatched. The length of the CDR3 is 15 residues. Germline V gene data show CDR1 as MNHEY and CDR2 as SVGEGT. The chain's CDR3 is CASTPGQGAADTQYF. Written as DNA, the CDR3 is TGTGCCAGCACCCCGGGACAGGGGGCGGCAGATACGCAGTATTTT.

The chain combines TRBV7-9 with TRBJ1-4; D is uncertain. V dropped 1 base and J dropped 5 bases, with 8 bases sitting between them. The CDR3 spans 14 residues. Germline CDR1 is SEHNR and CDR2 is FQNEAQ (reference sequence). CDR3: CASSLGRMNEKLFF. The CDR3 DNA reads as TGTGCCAGCAGCTTAGGTCGAATGAATGAAAAACTGTTTTTT.

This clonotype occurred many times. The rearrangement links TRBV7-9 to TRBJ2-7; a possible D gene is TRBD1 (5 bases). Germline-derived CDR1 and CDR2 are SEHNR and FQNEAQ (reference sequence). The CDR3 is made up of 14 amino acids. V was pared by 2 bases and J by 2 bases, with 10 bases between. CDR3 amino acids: CASSLTQGTYEQYF. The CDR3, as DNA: TGTGCCAGCAGCTTAACCCAGGGTACCTACGAGCAGTACTTC.

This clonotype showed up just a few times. The CDR3 sequence is CSASPTSGSGEQYF. The DNA for the CDR3 is TGCAGTGCTAGTCCTACTAGCGGGAGTGGCGAGCAGTACTTC. V usage is TRBV20-1 and J usage is TRBJ2-7, with 11 bases aligning to TRBD2. Germline-derived CDR1 and CDR2 are DFQATT and SNEGSKA (reference sequence). V was pared by 3 bases and J by 6 bases, with 7 bases of the junction left unmatched. The CDR3 is 14 residues long.

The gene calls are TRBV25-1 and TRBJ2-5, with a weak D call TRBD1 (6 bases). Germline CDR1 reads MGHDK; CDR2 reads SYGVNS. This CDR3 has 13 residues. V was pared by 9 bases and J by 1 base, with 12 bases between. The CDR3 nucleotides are TGTGCCAGGGACAGCCGCCGCCAAGAGACCCAGTACTTC. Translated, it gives CARDSRRQETQYF.

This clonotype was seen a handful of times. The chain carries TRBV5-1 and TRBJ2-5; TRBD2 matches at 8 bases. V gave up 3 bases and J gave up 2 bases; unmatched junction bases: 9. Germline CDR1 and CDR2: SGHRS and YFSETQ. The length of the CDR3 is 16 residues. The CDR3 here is CASSWGTGLGQETQYF. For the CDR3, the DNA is TGCGCCAGCAGCTGGGGTACGGGACTAGGGCAAGAGACCCAGTACTTC.

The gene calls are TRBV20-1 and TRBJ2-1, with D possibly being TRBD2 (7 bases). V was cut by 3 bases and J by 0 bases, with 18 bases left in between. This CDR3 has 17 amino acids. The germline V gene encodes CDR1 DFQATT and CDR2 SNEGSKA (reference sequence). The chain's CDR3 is CSARAGAPFSSYNEQFF. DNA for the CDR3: TGCAGTGCTAGGGCGGGGGCCCCCTTTAGCTCCTACAATGAGCAGTTCTTC.

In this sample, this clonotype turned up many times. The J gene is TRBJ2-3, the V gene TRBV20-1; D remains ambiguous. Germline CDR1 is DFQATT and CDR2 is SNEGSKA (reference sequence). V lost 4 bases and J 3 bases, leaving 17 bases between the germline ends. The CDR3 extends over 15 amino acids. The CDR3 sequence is CSAKAFGHGTDTQYF. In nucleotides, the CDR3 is TGCAGTGCTAAGGCCTTTGGTCATGGGACAGATACGCAGTATTTT.

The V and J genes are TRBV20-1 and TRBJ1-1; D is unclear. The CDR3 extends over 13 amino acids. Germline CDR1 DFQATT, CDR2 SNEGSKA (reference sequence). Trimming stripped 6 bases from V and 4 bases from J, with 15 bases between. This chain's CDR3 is CSATVGPITEAFF. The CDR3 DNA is TGCAGTGCCACTGTCGGGCCGATCACTGAAGCTTTCTTT.

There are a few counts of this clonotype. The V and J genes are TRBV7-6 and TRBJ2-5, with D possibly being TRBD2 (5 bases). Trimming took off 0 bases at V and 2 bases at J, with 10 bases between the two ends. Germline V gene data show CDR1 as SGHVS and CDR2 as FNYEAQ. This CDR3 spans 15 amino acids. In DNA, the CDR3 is TGTGCCAGCAGCTTAGCGCCGGACTCGCAAGAGACCCAGTACTTC. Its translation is CASSLAPDSQETQYF.

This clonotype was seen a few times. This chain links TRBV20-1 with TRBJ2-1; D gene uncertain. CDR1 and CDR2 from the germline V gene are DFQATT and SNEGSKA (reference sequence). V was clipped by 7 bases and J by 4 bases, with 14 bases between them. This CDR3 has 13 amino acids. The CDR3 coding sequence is TGCAGTGAGGGCATTGGTCCGTACAATGAGCAGTTCTTC. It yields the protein CSEGIGPYNEQFF.

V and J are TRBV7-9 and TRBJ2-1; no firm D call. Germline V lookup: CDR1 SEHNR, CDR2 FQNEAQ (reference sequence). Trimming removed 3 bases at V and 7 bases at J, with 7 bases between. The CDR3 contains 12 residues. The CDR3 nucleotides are TGTGCCAGCAGCTTCCCACTGAATGAGCAGTTCTTC. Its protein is CASSFPLNEQFF.

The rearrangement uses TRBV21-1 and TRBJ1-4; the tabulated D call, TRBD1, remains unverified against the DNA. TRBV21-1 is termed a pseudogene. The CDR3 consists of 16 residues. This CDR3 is CASSKGRKGVDEKLFF. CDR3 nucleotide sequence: TGTGCCAGCAGCAAAGGGAGGAAAGGGGTTGATGAAAAACTGTTTTTT.

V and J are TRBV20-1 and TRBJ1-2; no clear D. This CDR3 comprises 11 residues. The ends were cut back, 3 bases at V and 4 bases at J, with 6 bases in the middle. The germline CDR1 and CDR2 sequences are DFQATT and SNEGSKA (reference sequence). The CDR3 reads CSARVRYGYTF. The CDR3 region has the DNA TGCAGTGCTAGGGTACGCTATGGCTACACCTTC.

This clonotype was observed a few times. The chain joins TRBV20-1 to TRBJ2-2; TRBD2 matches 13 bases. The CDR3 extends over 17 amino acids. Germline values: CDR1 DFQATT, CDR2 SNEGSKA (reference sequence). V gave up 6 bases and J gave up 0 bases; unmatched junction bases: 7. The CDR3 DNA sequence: TGCAGTGCCCGGACTAGCGGGAGTAGAGCGAACACCGGGGAGCTGTTTTTT. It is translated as CSARTSGSRANTGELFF.

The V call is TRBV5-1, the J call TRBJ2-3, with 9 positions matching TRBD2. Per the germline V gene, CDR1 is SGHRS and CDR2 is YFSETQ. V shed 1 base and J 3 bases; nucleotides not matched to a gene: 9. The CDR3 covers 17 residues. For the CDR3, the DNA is TGCGCCAGCAGCTTGCCGGGACTAGCCGTACGGACAGATACGCAGTATTTT. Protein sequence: CASSLPGLAVRTDTQYF.

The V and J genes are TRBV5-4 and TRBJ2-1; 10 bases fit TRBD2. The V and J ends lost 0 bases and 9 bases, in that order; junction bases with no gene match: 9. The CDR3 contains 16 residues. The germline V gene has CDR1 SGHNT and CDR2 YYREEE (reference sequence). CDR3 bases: TGTGCCAGCAGCTTGGGGGTGCCTAGCGGGGGCACTGAGCAGTTCTTC. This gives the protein CASSLGVPSGGTEQFF.

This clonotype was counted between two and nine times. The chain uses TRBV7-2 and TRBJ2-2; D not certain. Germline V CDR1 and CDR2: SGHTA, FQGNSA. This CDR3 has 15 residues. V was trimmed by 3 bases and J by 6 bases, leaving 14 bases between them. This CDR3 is CASSFGAGVSGELFF. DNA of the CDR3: TGTGCCAGCAGCTTCGGTGCAGGAGTTTCCGGGGAGCTGTTTTTT.

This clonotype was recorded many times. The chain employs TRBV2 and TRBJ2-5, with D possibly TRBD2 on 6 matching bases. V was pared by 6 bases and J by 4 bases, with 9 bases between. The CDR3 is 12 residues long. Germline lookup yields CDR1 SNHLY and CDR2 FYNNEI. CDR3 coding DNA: TGTGCCAGCAGCCCGGGACTAGAGACCCAGTACTTC. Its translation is CASSPGLETQYF.

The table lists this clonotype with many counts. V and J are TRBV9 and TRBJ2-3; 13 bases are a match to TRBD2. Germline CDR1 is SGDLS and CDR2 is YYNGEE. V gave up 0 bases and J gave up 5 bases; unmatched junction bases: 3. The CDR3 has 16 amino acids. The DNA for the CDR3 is TGTGCCAGCAGCGTAGGACTAGCGGGAGGTGGAGATACGCAGTATTTT. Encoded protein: CASSVGLAGGGDTQYF.

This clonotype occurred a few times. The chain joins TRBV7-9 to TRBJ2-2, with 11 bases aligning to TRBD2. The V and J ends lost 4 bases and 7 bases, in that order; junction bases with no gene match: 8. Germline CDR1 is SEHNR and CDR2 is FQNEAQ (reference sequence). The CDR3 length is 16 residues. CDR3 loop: CASSSGLAGGIGELFF. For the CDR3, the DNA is TGTGCCAGCAGCTCCGGTCTAGCGGGAGGCATCGGGGAGCTGTTTTTT.